This T cell receptor beta chain was identified in a study of shared clonotypes between healthy human individuals. The trim removed 2 bases at V and 1 base at J, leaving 2 bases unmatched. Germline V CDR1 and CDR2: SGHAT, FQDESV (reference sequence). The CDR3 contains 15 residues. TCRdb keeps only in-frame clones here, not all; method: immunoSEQ multiplex PCR. There are some 2,500,000 clones in the sample; under 95% occur only once, and about 0.39% lies in the top ten. The receptor's source is a man younger than 30 in good health. Some clones in this sample may be carry-over from other donors' samples. Sequences were obtained from naive CD4+ T cells from PBMCs. The subset here: CD45RA+ positively selected. The chain recombines TRBV11-1 with TRBJ2-7; 10 bases agree with TRBD1. CDR3 DNA sequence: TGTGCCAGCAGCTTACCGGGACAGGGGTCCTACGAGCAGTACTTC. Its protein product is CASSLPGQGSYEQYF.